The present entry profiles one TCR beta chain with its context. The sample belongs to a study of CD8 T cells in Susac syndrome. CDR1 and CDR2 (germline): MDHEN, SYDVKM. This CDR3 region has 12 residues. Trimming took 5 bases from V and 6 from J, leaving 11 bases between them. Random hexamers primed reverse transcription of about 0.5 to 1 ug RNA. By means of immunoSEQ multiplex PCR, TCR beta CDR3 spanning 54 Vbeta and 13 Jbeta underwent amplification. TCRdb passed the immunoSEQ multiplex PCR reads through MiXCR, listing each CDR3 protein once. The repertoire includes about 400,000 distinct CDR3 sequences, 75% to 90% of them detected once, and roughly 0.11% sits in the top ten. Patients with stable or active relapsing-remitting disease, all of them treatment-naive, made up the multiple sclerosis controls.

V gene TRBV28 combines with J gene TRBJ2-7; no reliable D call. Sequencing was carried out using CD8+ T cells from PBMCs. The receptor comes from a human donor with multiple sclerosis. The DNA for the CDR3 is TGTGCCAGCAGTCCCCCGTTCGGCGAGCAGTACTTC. It codes for CASSPPFGEQYF.